One and the same sample provided the 14 T cell receptor beta chains below, sequenced in a study of blood T cell repertoires in COVID-19. Sequencing was performed with immunoSEQ multiplex PCR; in TCRdb, only in-frame clones are kept and a portion is missing. Altogether almost 200,000 clones are present, roughly 80% being singletons, with the ten largest covering about 0.95%. Specimen: peripheral blood. The receptors were sampled from a man aged 60 to 69 with COVID-19, enrolled during active disease.

The V gene is TRBV5-1, the J gene TRBJ2-5, with a weak D call TRBD2 (5 bases). The germline V gene has CDR1 SGHRS and CDR2 YFSETQ. CDR3 length: 14 amino acids. The V and J ends lost 5 bases and 3 bases respectively, with 14 bases between them. The CDR3 region has the DNA TGCGCCAGCAGAGGCGGGCTCAGTAAAGAGACCCAGTACTTC. It encodes CASRGGLSKETQYF.

This chain connects TRBV2 to TRBJ1-4; 9 bases fit TRBD1. Trimming cost V 5 bases and J 5 bases; bases outside gene matches: 6. Germline values: CDR1 SNHLY, CDR2 FYNNEI. This CDR3 has 15 amino acids. The CDR3: CASSYRQGGNEKLFF. CDR3 nucleotide sequence: TGTGCCAGCAGTTACCGACAGGGGGGGAATGAAAAACTGTTTTTT.

J is TRBJ1-5 and V is TRBV6-2 or TRBV6-3; 9 bases match TRBD1. The length of the CDR3 is 16 residues. The germline gives CDR1 MNHEY, CDR2 SVGEGT. J lost 0 bases, V lost 5 bases, and 5 bases had no gene match. The CDR3 reads CASSDRQGGSNQPQHF. The CDR3, as DNA: TGTGCCAGCAGTGATAGACAGGGGGGTAGCAATCAGCCCCAGCATTTT.

This clone was recorded once. V gene TRBV7-9 combines with J gene TRBJ2-1, with D possibly TRBD1 on 6 matching bases. The CDR3 consists of 14 residues. Between the trimmed V and J ends, which lost 5 bases and 5 bases, there was a span of 13 bases. The germline V gene has CDR1 SEHNR and CDR2 FQNEAQ (reference sequence). DNA of the CDR3: TGTGCCAGCAGCGAGTCGACAGGCAACAATGAGCAGTTCTTC. Residues: CASSESTGNNEQFF.

This rearrangement joins TRBV7-8 to TRBJ1-3; tentatively, D is TRBD1 (5 bases). The CDR3 contains 13 residues. The germline V gene has CDR1 SGHVS and CDR2 FQNEAQ. The V end lost 5 bases, the J end lost 1 base, and 6 bases lay between the germline ends. This chain's CDR3 is CASSPGSGNTIYF. CDR3 coding DNA: TGTGCCAGCAGCCCAGGGTCTGGAAACACCATATATTTT.

V usage is TRBV7-2 and J usage is TRBJ1-4; D is uncertain. The CDR3 consists of 15 residues. V was pared by 2 bases and J by 4 bases, with 11 bases between. Germline CDR1 and CDR2: SGHTA and FQGNSA. This CDR3 reads CASSLYRQLNEKLFF. The CDR3 coding sequence is TGTGCCAGCAGCTTATATCGACAACTTAATGAAAAACTGTTTTTT. Using reference TRBV7-2 and TRBJ1-4 for the parts outside the CDR3, the full variable domain is GAGVSQSPSNKVTEKGKDVELRCDPISGHTALYWYRQSLGQGLEFLIYFQGNSAPDKSGLPSDRFSAERTGGSVSTLTIQRTQQEDSAVYLCASSLYRQLNEKLFFGSGTQLSVL.

This chain connects TRBV3-1 (or the pseudogene TRBV3-2) to TRBJ1-2, with D uncertain. V lost 0 bases, J lost 1 base, and 9 bases lay in between. Germline values: CDR1 LGHDT, CDR2 YNNKEL (reference sequence). The CDR3 is 15 amino acids. CDR3 loop: CASSQDLHSNYGYTF. The CDR3, as DNA: TGTGCCAGCAGCCAAGATCTTCACAGTAACTATGGCTACACCTTC.

This clone turned up a few times. The J gene is TRBJ1-4, the V gene TRBV28; D remains unclear. Trimming cost V 10 bases and J 6 bases, with 9 bases left between them. Germline V gene data show CDR1 as MDHEN and CDR2 as SYDVKM. This CDR3 has 11 residues. Here the CDR3 DNA reads TGTGCCACCAGCGGTTATGAAAAACTGTTTTTT. Its translation: CATSGYEKLFF.

As DNA, the CDR3 is TGTGCCAGCAGCAAAGGAAAGAGGTTATCGGGGGACGTCTATGGCTACACCTTC. This codes for CASSKGKRLSGDVYGYTF. V usage is TRBV21-1 and J usage is TRBJ1-2. TRBV21-1 represents a pseudogene. The CDR3 runs to 18 residues.

The gene calls are TRBV5-6 and TRBJ2-3; a possible D gene is TRBD1 (6 bases). V gave up 5 bases and J gave up 3 bases, with 22 bases separating them. Germline CDR1 and CDR2: SGHDT and YYEEEE. This CDR3 has 17 residues. CDR3 amino acids: CASRFPSRQESTDTQYF. The CDR3 region has the DNA TGTGCCAGCAGATTTCCCTCACGACAGGAAAGTACAGATACGCAGTATTTT.

The chain combines TRBV2 with TRBJ1-3, with D tentatively TRBD1 (6 bases). Between the trimmed V and J ends, which lost 7 bases and 0 bases, there was a span of 7 bases. This CDR3 region has 13 residues. Germline lookup yields CDR1 SNHLY and CDR2 FYNNEI. CDR3 in amino acids: CASTGDSGNTIYF. The CDR3 DNA reads TGTGCCAGCACAGGGGACTCTGGAAACACCATATATTTT. Together with reference TRBV2 and TRBJ1-3, the CDR3 gives the full variable domain: EPEVTQTPSHQVTQMGQEVILRCVPISNHLYFYWYRQILGQKVEFLVSFYNNEISEKSEIFDDQFSVERPDGSNFTLKIRSTKLEDSAMYFCASTGDSGNTIYFGEGSWLTVV.

The CDR3 coding sequence is TGTGCCAGCAGTGAGGCAGGGGCGGGTGGAAACACCATATATTTT. Encoded protein: CASSEAGAGGNTIYF. The V call is TRBV6-1, the J call TRBJ1-3, with D maybe TRBD1 (6 bases). The CDR3 has 15 amino acids. Germline lookup yields CDR1 MNHNS and CDR2 SASEGT. V was trimmed by 3 bases and J by 3 bases, leaving 12 bases between them.

This chain links TRBV5-1 with TRBJ2-2, with TRBD2 identical over 7 bases. The CDR3 is made up of 15 amino acids. The germline V gene encodes CDR1 SGHRS and CDR2 YFSETQ. The trim removed 0 bases at V and 3 bases at J, leaving 2 bases unmatched. In DNA, the CDR3 is TGCGCCAGCAGCTTGGAAACTAGCGACACCGGGGAGCTGTTTTTT. Residues: CASSLETSDTGELFF.

This sequence joins TRBV5-1 and TRBJ2-2; D remains unclear. Trimming took 0 bases from V and 7 from J, leaving 4 bases between them. This CDR3 is built from 12 residues. Germline CDR1 and CDR2: SGHRS and YFSETQ. Here the CDR3 reads CASSLDGGELFF. In DNA form, the CDR3 reads TGCGCCAGCAGCTTGGACGGCGGGGAGCTGTTTTTT.